The present TCR beta chain was sequenced within a study of early T cells in non-severe SARS-CoV-2 infection. Study background: It was bulk RNA from unsorted whole blood that was sequenced, and the chains were unpaired.

This clonotype was seen repeatedly, ten times or more. From germline, CDR1 is SGHTA and CDR2 FQGNSA. The CDR3 has 15 residues. The V end was cut by 1 base, the J end by 4 bases, with 11 bases between. TCRdb re-called the 5' RACE reads through MiXCR, storing one row per CDR3 protein. Here the sample spans tens of thousands of distinct CDR3 sequences, roughly an eighth being singletons. The J gene is TRBJ2-4, the V gene TRBV7-2; either TRBD1 or TRBD2 may fit D (5 bases each). The sequenced material came from whole blood. The TCR sequence derives from an adult who was a healthcare worker with PCR-confirmed SARS-CoV-2 infection or an uninfected control (not recorded which). The CDR3 sequence is CASSLEPGRKNIQYF. The CDR3 nucleotides are TGTGCCAGCAGCTTAGAGCCGGGACGGAAAAACATTCAGTACTTC.